This TCR beta chain was identified during a study of OX40 agonist ivuxolimab in advanced cancers. In the study overall: Prior therapy, whether anti-PD-1, anti-PD-L1 or anti-CTLA-4, was allowed, and 40% had some.

Study-wide findings and caveats: On average, a greater number of expanded clones characterised CD8+ T cells relative to CD4+. At 0.1-3.0 mg/kg, partial responders had clonal expansion among the lowest observed.

Only in-frame clones appear in the TCRdb table, and some are missing; sequencing was by immunoSEQ multiplex PCR. The table has about 76,000 clones, approximately 88% seen once. This clone was observed a few times. Its cognate antigen is unknown. Germline V gene data show CDR1 as SGDLS and CDR2 as YYNGEE. The CDR3 loop spans 13 amino acids. Trimming took off 5 bases at V and 4 bases at J, with 12 bases between the two ends. The material sequenced was CD4+ or CD8+ T cells sorted from blood, taken in a trial of the OX40 agonist ivuxolimab. This clonotype originated in an adult with an advanced solid tumor such as melanoma, head and neck, liver or kidney cancer. The chain joins TRBV9 to TRBJ1-1; a possible D gene is TRBD1 (6 bases). The CDR3 sequence: CASSQTGSTEAFF. For the CDR3, the DNA is TGTGCCAGCAGTCAGACAGGATCCACTGAAGCTTTCTTT.